Listed below are T cell receptor beta chains from one sample, sequenced in a study of blood T cells in healthy people across ages. TCRdb analysed the 5' RACE reads with MiXCR anew, one entry per CDR3 protein. The sample includes about 1 million distinct CDR3 sequences, more than 35% of them seen just once. The sequenced material came from blood. These TCRs come from a woman aged 55-70 years in good health. CDR3s include the opening cysteine and the closing phenylalanine or tryptophan. The D gene is left open where the match is weak. For some rows the clone size is stated as once, few or many, or as a class when expanded; others skip it.

CDR3 protein	CDR3 DNA	D gene	clone size	CDR3 length	V gene	J gene
CSVVAFAGVNNEQYF	TGCAGCGTTGTCGCTTTTGCGGGAGTCAACAATGAGCAGTACTTC	TRBD2	-	15	TRBV29-1	TRBJ2-7
CASSLGPLGSNEKLFF	TGTGCCAGCAGCTTAGGGCCTTTAGGAAGTAATGAAAAACTGTTTTTT	-	-	16	TRBV7-2	TRBJ1-4
CSVQDVGYTF	TGCAGCGTTCAAGATGTGGGCTACACCTTC	-	few	10	TRBV29-1	TRBJ1-2
CASSRESNGYTF	TGTGCCAGCAGCAGGGAATCTAATGGCTACACCTTC	-	-	12	TRBV11-2	TRBJ1-2
CASSLQRASGTYEQYF	TGTGCCAGCAGCTTACAGAGGGCTAGCGGGACCTACGAGCAGTACTTC	TRBD2	-	16	TRBV13	TRBJ2-7
CSATAGERTDTQYF	TGCAGCGCTACAGCGGGAGAGCGGACAGATACGCAGTATTTT	TRBD2	few	14	TRBV29-1	TRBJ2-3
CASLRQGAGELFF	TGTGCCAGCCTCAGACAGGGTGCCGGGGAGCTGTTTTTT	TRBD1	-	13	TRBV10-3	TRBJ2-2
CASSERDRSQETQYF	TGTGCCAGCAGTGAGAGGGACCGAAGTCAAGAGACCCAGTACTTC	-	-	15	TRBV6-1	TRBJ2-5
CSVASGTQQYF	TGCAGCGTCGCCTCCGGGACACAGCAGTATTTT	-	few	11	TRBV29-1	TRBJ2-3
CASSAGTTVRSEQFF	TGTGCCAGCAGCGCAGGGACTACAGTTAGAAGTGAGCAGTTCTTC	TRBD2	-	15	TRBV9	TRBJ2-1
CTSSFGQKDTQYF	TGTACCAGCAGTTTTGGCCAGAAAGATACCCAGTACTTC	-	-	13	TRBV6-2/TRBV6-3	TRBJ2-7
CAISESGGANEQFF	TGTGCCATCAGCGAGTCGGGGGGAGCCAATGAGCAGTTCTTC	TRBD2	-	14	TRBV10-3	TRBJ2-1
CATTPTNNEQFF	TGTGCCACCACCCCTACCAACAATGAGCAGTTCTTC	-	few	12	TRBV6-2/TRBV6-3	TRBJ2-1
CAISGQNLGTGELFF	TGTGCCATCAGTGGACAAAACCTAGGGACCGGGGAGCTGTTTTTT	-	-	15	TRBV10-3	TRBJ2-2
CASSPGAKNIQYF	TGTGCCAGCAGCCCTGGGGCCAAAAACATTCAGTACTTC	-	-	13	TRBV7-3	TRBJ2-4
CASSDRGSSGRQFF	TGTGCCAGCAGCGACAGGGGCAGCAGCGGGAGGCAGTTCTTC	-	few	14	TRBV25-1	TRBJ2-1
CASSLGGFGNEQFF	TGTGCCAGCAGCTTAGGAGGGTTTGGCAATGAGCAGTTCTTC	-	-	14	TRBV7-9	TRBJ2-1
CASSHTLASPNNEQFF	TGTGCCAGCAGTCACACGCTGGCGTCCCCTAACAATGAGCAGTTCTTC	-	-	16	TRBV6-2/TRBV6-3	TRBJ2-1
CSVDRTSGYDEQFF	TGCAGCGTTGACAGGACTAGCGGGTATGATGAGCAGTTCTTC	TRBD2	few	14	TRBV29-1	TRBJ2-1
CSVAGAAGGTDTQYF	TGCAGCGTTGCGGGGGCGGCTGGGGGCACAGATACGCAGTATTTT	-	few	15	TRBV29-1	TRBJ2-3
CASSRTGQANTEAFF	TGTGCCAGCAGCCGAACGGGACAGGCAAACACTGAAGCTTTCTTT	TRBD1	few	15	TRBV4-2	TRBJ1-1
CATSRKGYEQYF	TGTGCCACCAGCAGGAAAGGCTACGAGCAGTACTTC	-	-	12	TRBV15	TRBJ2-7
CAISESSGTPLRNEQFF	TGTGCCATCAGTGAGTCCTCGGGGACTCCTTTAAGGAATGAGCAGTTCTTC	-	-	17	TRBV10-3	TRBJ2-1
CALVSLSGLAGTQYF	TGTGCCCTAGTTTCGCTTTCCGGACTAGCGGGAACGCAGTATTTT	TRBD2	few	15	TRBV12-3/TRBV12-4	TRBJ2-3
CATSDPGNTEAFF	TGTGCCACCAGTGACCCCGGCAACACTGAAGCTTTCTTT	-	few	13	TRBV24-1	TRBJ1-1
CASSPGAGGVADTQYF	TGTGCCAGCAGTCCAGGTGCGGGAGGAGTGGCAGATACGCAGTATTTT	TRBD2	-	16	TRBV12-3/TRBV12-4	TRBJ2-3